This T cell receptor beta chain stems from a study of OX40 agonist ivuxolimab in advanced cancers. Across the whole study: Under the entry rules, prior anti-PD-1, anti-PD-L1 or anti-CTLA-4 therapy was allowed, and approximately 40% had some. Partial responses were recorded for three patients, including one with hepatocellular carcinoma and two with cutaneous melanoma. General observations from the study: A proportion of nonresponders additionally exhibited low normalized T-cell clonal expansion.

Trimming cost V 6 bases and J 0 bases; bases outside gene matches: 6. Germline V gives CDR1 MGHRA, CDR2 YSYEKL. The CDR3 runs to 15 residues. Individuals having autoimmune disease history or systemic immunosuppression were not enrolled. Libraries were prepared by immunoSEQ multiplex PCR; TCRdb keeps only in-frame clonotypes and omits some of them. The top ten clones hold 7% to 9.5% of a sample with roughly 87,000 clones, about 90% of them seen once. For this clone: Its antigen is as yet unknown.

V gene TRBV4-1 combines with J gene TRBJ2-3; 7 bases align to TRBD1. The sequences come from CD4+ or CD8+ T cells sorted from blood, collected in a trial of the OX40 agonist ivuxolimab. This TCR was recovered from an adult with an advanced solid tumor such as melanoma, head and neck, liver or kidney cancer. The CDR3 loop is CASRFLDRSTDTQYF. The CDR3 DNA follows: TGCGCCAGCAGATTTTTGGACAGGAGCACAGATACGCAGTATTTT.